This T cell receptor beta chain was sequenced in a study of T-cell reconstitution after alpha-beta-depleted transplantation in children. Broader study findings: The study traced high day-60 TCRbeta diversity in some patients to surviving recipient T cells and thymic progenitors.

Trimming left V 0 bases short and J 4 bases short, with 11 bases between. The CDR3 covers 15 residues. Germline CDR1 MNHEY, CDR2 SVGAGI. Regarding this clonotype: Antigen specificity is unknown.

Preparing the TCRbeta library involved the use of unique molecular identifiers. One entry per CDR3 protein, called by TCRdb with MiXCR from the PCR reads. The sample holds some 550,000 distinct CDR3 sequences, approximately 22% seen once. Sequenced material: PBMCs, mostly from graft donor cells, taken 360 days after TCRalphabeta/CD19-depleted stem cell transplant. The chain is built from TRBV6-5 and TRBJ2-3; the D is unclear. The receptor's source is a boy in the first two years of life who had a stem cell transplant for acute myeloid leukemia, so the T cells may come from the graft donor. This CDR3 reads CASSYSPGGADTQYF. In DNA form, the CDR3 reads TGTGCCAGCAGTTACTCGCCAGGTGGCGCAGATACGCAGTATTTT.